What follows are 27 T cell receptor beta chains derived from one specimen sequenced in a study of blood T cell repertoires in COVID-19. Clones were read by immunoSEQ multiplex PCR, and TCRdb kept only the in-frame ones, dropping some. The table has some 83,000 clones, 81% seen once. Sequenced material: peripheral blood. All receptors come from a man older than 75 with acute or convalescent COVID-19.

This clone was detected once. The chain combines TRBV5-6 with TRBJ2-5; D might be TRBD1 (6 bases). V lost 0 bases to trimming and J lost 5 bases, with 17 bases between them. The germline CDR1 and CDR2 sequences are SGHDT and YYEEEE. The CDR3 has 16 residues. DNA of the CDR3: TGTGCCAGCAGCTTGGTTTGGGCAGGGGATCGGGAGACCCAGTACTTC. It codes for CASSLVWAGDRETQYF.

J is TRBJ2-1 and V is TRBV2, with 8 positions matching TRBD1. CDR1 and CDR2 (germline): SNHLY, FYNNEI. This CDR3 is built from 15 residues. V gave up 4 bases and J gave up 7 bases; unmatched junction bases: 9. The CDR3 here is CASSAVRQGRNEQFF. The CDR3 DNA is TGTGCCAGCAGTGCCGTCAGACAGGGGCGAAATGAGCAGTTCTTC. Full variable domain (remainder filled in from reference TRBV2 and TRBJ2-1): EPEVTQTPSHQVTQMGQEVILRCVPISNHLYFYWYRQILGQKVEFLVSFYNNEISEKSEIFDDQFSVERPDGSNFTLKIRSTKLEDSAMYFCASSAVRQGRNEQFFGPGTRLTVL.

The rearrangement joins TRBV18 to TRBJ1-1; 7 bases match TRBD1. The CDR3 spans 15 residues. The V gene's germline CDR1 is KGHSH and CDR2 LQKENI. J gave up 11 bases and V 1 base, and 13 bases lay outside the gene matches. CDR3 DNA sequence: TGTGCCAGCTCACCACGAGAGGGGGCGCGGTATCGGGCTTTCTTT. Translated, it gives CASSPREGARYRAFF. The full variable domain, with the rest looked up from reference TRBV18 and TRBJ1-1, is NAGVMQNPRHLVRRRGQEARLRCSPMKGHSHVYWYRQLPEEGLKFMVYLQKENIIDESGMPKERFSAEFPKEGPSILRIQQVVRGDSAAYFCASSPREGARYRAFFGQGTRLTVV.

This chain links TRBV25-1 with TRBJ1-2; D is possibly TRBD1 (6 bases). Germline V gene data show CDR1 as MGHDK and CDR2 as SYGVNS. CDR3 length: 14 amino acids. V dropped 5 bases and J dropped 7 bases, with 17 bases sitting between them. The CDR3: CASSKVEGQAGYTF. As DNA, the CDR3 is TGTGCCAGCAGTAAAGTAGAGGGACAAGCTGGCTACACCTTC.

The rearrangement joins TRBV12-3 or TRBV12-4 to TRBJ1-2; possibly TRBD1 for D (5 bases). The CDR3 has 13 residues. The V gene lost 4 bases and the J gene lost 7 bases, with 13 bases spanning the gap. CDR3 in amino acids: CASSWGVSGGYTF. The CDR3 nucleotides are TGTGCCAGCAGTTGGGGGGTCTCGGGTGGCTACACCTTC.

J is TRBJ1-5 and V is TRBV4-1; 7 nucleotides agree with TRBD1. With 2 bases clipped from V and 10 bases from J, the junction kept 11 bases outside the gene matches. The CDR3 consists of 15 residues. Germline CDR1 reads MGHRA; CDR2 reads YSYEKL. CDR3 amino acids: CASSQSGTDSYPQHF. The CDR3 coding sequence is TGCGCCAGCAGCCAATCGGGGACAGACAGTTACCCCCAGCATTTT.

Written as DNA, the CDR3 is TGCGCCAGCAGCTTCTTGGACAGGAGTTCCTACGAGCAGTACTTC. It encodes CASSFLDRSSYEQYF. The chain combines TRBV5-1 with TRBJ2-7; 7 bases are shared with TRBD1. Per the germline V gene, CDR1 is SGHRS and CDR2 is YFSETQ. The length of the CDR3 is 15 residues. V was pared by 2 bases and J by 1 base, with 6 bases of the junction left unmatched.

This chain links TRBV2 with TRBJ2-6, with 7 bases matching TRBD1. Trimming cost V 7 bases and J 0 bases; bases outside gene matches: 9. The CDR3 has 17 residues. CDR1 and CDR2 from the germline V gene are SNHLY and FYNNEI. CDR3 sequence reads: CASIGQERFSGANVLTF. The CDR3 bases are TGTGCCAGCATTGGACAGGAAAGGTTCTCTGGGGCCAACGTCCTGACTTTC.

The V gene is TRBV2, the J gene TRBJ2-7; possible D gene TRBD1, 5 bases. The CDR3 covers 14 residues. CDR1 SNHLY and CDR2 FYNNEI come from the germline V gene. Trimming took off 2 bases at V and 1 base at J, with 9 bases between the two ends. CDR3 loop: CASSESGPSYEQYF. The CDR3, as DNA: TGTGCCAGCAGTGAATCAGGGCCTTCCTACGAGCAGTACTTC.

This rearrangement joins TRBV19 to TRBJ1-6, with 8 bases aligning to TRBD1. The germline V gene encodes CDR1 LNHDA and CDR2 SQIVND (reference sequence). This CDR3 has 16 amino acids. J lost 2 bases, V lost 5 bases, and 5 bases had no gene match. CDR3 DNA: TGTGCCAGTAGTCAACAGGGGGGCGCCTATAATTCACCCCTCCACTTT. Translated, it gives CASSQQGGAYNSPLHF.

This clone has just one count. The chain joins TRBV20-1 to TRBJ2-1; 8 bases are a match to TRBD1. V lost 3 bases, J lost 12 bases, and 1 base stayed unmatched. Germline CDR1 DFQATT, CDR2 SNEGSKA (reference sequence). The CDR3 totals 10 residues. The CDR3 DNA reads TGCAGTGCTAGCGGGACAGGGCAGTTCTTC. This gives the protein CSASGTGQFF.

In its sample, this clone was seen once. CDR3 residues: CASSVAGGDNYGYTF. The CDR3 DNA is TGTGCCAGCAGCGTAGCAGGGGGCGATAACTATGGCTACACCTTC. The chain employs TRBV9 and TRBJ1-2, with 8 bases aligning to TRBD1. V trimming: 0 bases; J trimming: 1 base; junction bases outside the gene matches: 2. The CDR3 contains 15 residues. Germline values: CDR1 SGDLS, CDR2 YYNGEE.

There are a few counts of this clone. The chain employs TRBV3-1 (or the pseudogene TRBV3-2) and TRBJ1-5; TRBD1 agrees at 12 bases. The V and J ends lost 4 bases and 5 bases, in that order; junction bases with no gene match: 21. The germline V gene encodes CDR1 LGHDT and CDR2 YNNKEL (reference sequence). CDR3 length equals 21 residues. CDR3: CASSPWKVGTGGVLGDQPQHF. CDR3 coding DNA: TGTGCCAGCAGCCCGTGGAAGGTCGGGACAGGGGGCGTACTGGGGGATCAGCCCCAGCATTTT.

The J gene is TRBJ1-2, the V gene TRBV6-5; the D gene is possibly TRBD1 (5 bases). CDR3 length: 15 residues. Trimming stripped 0 bases from V and 7 bases from J, with 15 bases between. From germline, CDR1 is MNHEY and CDR2 SVGAGI. The CDR3 DNA sequence: TGTGCCAGCAGTTACTCGGGCCCAGGGTTCGGTGGCTACACCTTC. This encodes CASSYSGPGFGGYTF.

J is TRBJ2-7 and V is TRBV28; D perhaps matches TRBD2 (6 bases). Trimming left V 0 bases short and J 1 base short, with 10 bases between. The germline V gene has CDR1 MDHEN and CDR2 SYDVKM. The CDR3 consists of 15 residues. CDR3 region: CASSLWPGESYEQYF. DNA for the CDR3: TGTGCCAGCAGTTTATGGCCGGGGGAATCCTACGAGCAGTACTTC.

The CDR3 DNA sequence: TGCAGTGTAGGGAGCTCCTACAATGAGCAGTTCTTC. This sequence encodes CSVGSSYNEQFF. This chain links TRBV29-1 with TRBJ2-1, with a possible D match to TRBD2 (5 bases). Per germline, CDR1 SQVTM and CDR2 ANQGSEA. The CDR3 length is 12 residues.

V gene TRBV5-4 combines with J gene TRBJ1-1, with TRBD1 identical over 7 bases. This CDR3 is 13 amino acids long. The germline gives CDR1 SGHNT, CDR2 YYREEE (reference sequence). J gave up 3 bases and V 4 bases, and 3 bases lay outside the gene matches. As DNA, the CDR3 is TGTGCCAGCAGCACTGACAGGGACACTGAAGCTTTCTTT. This codes for CASSTDRDTEAFF. Using reference TRBV5-4 and TRBJ1-1 for the parts outside the CDR3, the full variable domain is ETGVTQSPTHLIKTRGQQVTLRCSSQSGHNTVSWYQQALGQGPQFIFQYYREEENGRGNFPPRFSGLQFPNYSSELNVNALELDDSALYLCASSTDRDTEAFFGQGTRLTVV.

The chain recombines TRBV28 with TRBJ2-7; 13 nucleotides line up with TRBD2. The germline CDR1 and CDR2 sequences are MDHEN and SYDVKM. The CDR3 contains 21 residues. V lost 4 bases to trimming and J lost 1 base; unmatched junction nucleotides: 19. This CDR3 is CASSSPHPWTSGRLRSYEQYF. The CDR3 DNA is TGTGCCAGCAGTTCCCCCCACCCATGGACTAGCGGGAGATTGAGATCCTACGAGCAGTACTTC.

The chain recombines TRBV6-2 or TRBV6-3 with TRBJ1-1; D call uncertain. The V end was cut by 3 bases, the J end by 1 base, with 9 bases between. Germline CDR1 and CDR2: MNHEY and SVGEGT. CDR3 length: 14 residues. DNA of the CDR3: TGTGCCAGCAGTTATAGGCGGGGGAACACTGAAGCTTTCTTT. Translated, it gives CASSYRRGNTEAFF.

The chain carries TRBV12-5 and TRBJ2-5; 8 nucleotides line up with TRBD1. Losses at the gene ends were 3 bases for V and 3 bases for J; bases not matched to a gene: 6. CDR3 length: 15 residues. Germline V CDR1 and CDR2: LGHNT, FRNRAP. The CDR3 protein is CASGFQGAGKETQYF. The DNA of the CDR3 is TGTGCTAGTGGTTTCCAGGGGGCAGGTAAAGAGACCCAGTACTTC.

The V and J genes are TRBV5-1 and TRBJ2-3; 9 bases match TRBD1. This CDR3 contains 16 residues. Germline V CDR1 and CDR2: SGHRS, YFSETQ. V shed 4 bases, J shed 4 bases, and the junction held 10 bases outside the gene matches. The CDR3 protein is CASSPPRTGEADTQYF. The CDR3 coding sequence is TGCGCCAGCAGCCCCCCTCGGACAGGGGAGGCAGATACGCAGTATTTT.

This clone was counted between two and nine times. This rearrangement joins TRBV5-1 to TRBJ2-5; TRBD1 matches at 8 bases. This CDR3 is 16 amino acids long. V was clipped by 0 bases and J by 6 bases; unmatched bases: 10. Looked up from germline, CDR1 is SGHRS and CDR2 is YFSETQ. The CDR3 loop is CASSLGLDRGSKTQYF. CDR3 nucleotide sequence: TGCGCCAGCAGCTTGGGCTTAGACAGGGGATCTAAGACCCAGTACTTC.

This clone was seen at least ten times. V usage is TRBV27 and J usage is TRBJ1-5; the match to TRBD1 covers 7 bases. The CDR3 is 18 residues long. Germline assignment: CDR1 MNHEY and CDR2 SMNVEV (reference sequence). V lost 2 bases and J lost 6; bases outside the gene matches: 16. The CDR3 spells CASSLQGQTHLLPQPQHF. CDR3 DNA: TGTGCCAGCAGTTTACAGGGACAGACGCACCTCTTGCCTCAGCCCCAGCATTTT.

This chain links TRBV2 with TRBJ2-2, with D perhaps TRBD1 (6 bases). Germline CDR1 reads SNHLY; CDR2 reads FYNNEI. The CDR3 sequence is 15 residues long. V lost 2 bases and J lost 6, with 13 bases in between. CDR3 sequence: CASSERFSGAGELFF. DNA of the CDR3: TGTGCCAGCAGTGAAAGGTTCTCAGGGGCCGGGGAGCTGTTTTTT. The full variable domain, with the rest looked up from reference TRBV2 and TRBJ2-2, is EPEVTQTPSHQVTQMGQEVILRCVPISNHLYFYWYRQILGQKVEFLVSFYNNEISEKSEIFDDQFSVERPDGSNFTLKIRSTKLEDSAMYFCASSERFSGAGELFFGEGSRLTVL.

The V gene is TRBV11-3, the J gene TRBJ1-2; the match to TRBD1 covers 9 bases. CDR3 length: 13 amino acids. V was clipped by 4 bases and J by 7 bases; unmatched bases: 4. CDR1 and CDR2 (germline): SGHNT, YENEEA. The CDR3 nucleotides read TGTGCCAGCAGCTCAACAGGGGGCCGTGGCTACACCTTC. Amino acid sequence: CASSSTGGRGYTF.

A few counts support this clone. The rearrangement links TRBV2 to TRBJ2-1; 10 positions agree with TRBD2. The CDR3 contains 14 residues. The V segment lost 8 bases and the J segment 4 bases; nucleotides outside the gene matches: 5. The germline V gene encodes CDR1 SNHLY and CDR2 FYNNEI. The CDR3 nucleotides read TGTGCCAGCCAAGGAGCGGGAGGGTACAATGAGCAGTTCTTC. Translation: CASQGAGGYNEQFF.

A word on this clone: A read error may account for a junction end that differs from germline. The rearrangement joins TRBV6-5 to TRBJ2-7; D is possibly TRBD1 (6 bases). CDR3 length: 16 residues. CDR1 and CDR2 (germline): MNHEY, SVGAGI. CDR3 sequence: CASTYSTGRGSYEQYF. CDR3 bases: TGTGCCAGCACTTACTCCACAGGGAGAGGTTCCTACGAGCAGTACTTC.